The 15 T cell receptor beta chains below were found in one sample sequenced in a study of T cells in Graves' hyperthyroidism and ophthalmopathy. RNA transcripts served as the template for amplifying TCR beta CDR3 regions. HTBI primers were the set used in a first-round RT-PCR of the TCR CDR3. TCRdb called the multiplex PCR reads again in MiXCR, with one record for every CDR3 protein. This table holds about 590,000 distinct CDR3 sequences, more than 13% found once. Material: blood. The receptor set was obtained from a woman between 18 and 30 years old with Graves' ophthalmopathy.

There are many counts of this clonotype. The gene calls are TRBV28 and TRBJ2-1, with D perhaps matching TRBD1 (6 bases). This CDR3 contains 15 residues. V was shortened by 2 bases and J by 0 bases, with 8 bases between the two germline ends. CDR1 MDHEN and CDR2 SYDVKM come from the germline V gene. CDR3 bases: TGTGCCAGCAGTTTAATGGACAGCTCCTACAATGAGCAGTTCTTC. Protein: CASSLMDSSYNEQFF.

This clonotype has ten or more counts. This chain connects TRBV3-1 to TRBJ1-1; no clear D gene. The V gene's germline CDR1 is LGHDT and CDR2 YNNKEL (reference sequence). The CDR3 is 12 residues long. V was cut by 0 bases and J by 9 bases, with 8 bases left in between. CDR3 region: CASSQERVKAFF. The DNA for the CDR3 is TGTGCCAGCAGCCAAGAAAGGGTGAAAGCTTTCTTT.

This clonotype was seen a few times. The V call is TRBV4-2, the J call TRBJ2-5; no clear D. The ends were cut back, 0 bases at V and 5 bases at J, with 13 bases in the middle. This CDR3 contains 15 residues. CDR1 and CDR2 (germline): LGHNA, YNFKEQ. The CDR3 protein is CASSQDRNGRETQYF. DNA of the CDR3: TGTGCCAGCAGCCAAGATAGGAACGGCCGGGAGACCCAGTACTTC.

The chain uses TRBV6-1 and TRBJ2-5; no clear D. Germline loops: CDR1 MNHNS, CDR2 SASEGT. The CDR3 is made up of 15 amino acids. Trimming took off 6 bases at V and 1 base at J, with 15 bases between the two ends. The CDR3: CASSQADSFQETQYF. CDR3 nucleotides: TGTGCCAGCAGCCAAGCAGACTCCTTCCAAGAGACCCAGTACTTC.

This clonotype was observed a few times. DNA of the CDR3: TGTGCCACCAGTGATCGACACGGGACTCCACAGACCGGGGAGCTGTTTTTT. It yields the protein CATSDRHGTPQTGELFF. The chain uses TRBV24-1 and TRBJ2-2, with D possibly being TRBD2 (6 bases). Germline assignment: CDR1 KGHDR and CDR2 SFDVKD. V gave up 3 bases and J gave up 5 bases, with 18 bases separating them. This CDR3 region has 17 residues.

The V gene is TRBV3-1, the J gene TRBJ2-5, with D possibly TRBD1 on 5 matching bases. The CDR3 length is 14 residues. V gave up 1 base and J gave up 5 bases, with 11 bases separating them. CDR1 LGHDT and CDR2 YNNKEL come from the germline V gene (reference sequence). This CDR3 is CASSQGRERETQYF. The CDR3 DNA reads TGTGCCAGCAGCCAAGGCAGGGAAAGGGAGACCCAGTACTTC.

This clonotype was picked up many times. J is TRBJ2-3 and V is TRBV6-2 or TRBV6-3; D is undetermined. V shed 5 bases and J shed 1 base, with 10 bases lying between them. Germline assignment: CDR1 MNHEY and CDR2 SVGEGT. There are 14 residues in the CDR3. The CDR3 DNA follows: TGTGCCAGCAGTCCTCTAGTGGGCACAGATACGCAGTATTTT. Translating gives CASSPLVGTDTQYF.

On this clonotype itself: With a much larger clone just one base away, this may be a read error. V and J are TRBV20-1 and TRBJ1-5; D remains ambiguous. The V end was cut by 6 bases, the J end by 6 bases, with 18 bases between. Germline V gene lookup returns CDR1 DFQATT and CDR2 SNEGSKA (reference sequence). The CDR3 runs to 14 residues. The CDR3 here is CSATPGLGTQPQHF. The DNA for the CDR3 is TGCAGTGCAACCCCAGGTTTAGGCACTCAGCCCCAGCATTTT.

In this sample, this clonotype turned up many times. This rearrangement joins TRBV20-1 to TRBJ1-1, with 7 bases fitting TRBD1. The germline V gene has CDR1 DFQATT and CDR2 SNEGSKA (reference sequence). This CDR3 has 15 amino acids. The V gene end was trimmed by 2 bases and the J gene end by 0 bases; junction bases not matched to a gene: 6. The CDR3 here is CSARTTGAVNTEAFF. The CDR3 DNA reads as TGCAGTGCTAGAACAACAGGGGCCGTGAACACTGAAGCTTTCTTT.

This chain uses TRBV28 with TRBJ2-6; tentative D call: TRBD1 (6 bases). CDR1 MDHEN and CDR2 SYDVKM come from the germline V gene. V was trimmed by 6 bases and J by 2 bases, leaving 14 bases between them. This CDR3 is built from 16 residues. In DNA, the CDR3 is TGTGCCAGCAGCCCTATCAACAGGGCTGGGGCCAACGTCCTGACTTTC. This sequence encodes CASSPINRAGANVLTF. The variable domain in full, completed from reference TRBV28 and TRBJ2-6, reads DVKVTQSSRYLVKRTGEKVFLECVQDMDHENMFWYRQDPGLGLRLIYFSYDVKMKEKGDIPEGYSVSREKKERFSLILESASTNQTSMYLCASSPINRAGANVLTFGAGSRLTVL.

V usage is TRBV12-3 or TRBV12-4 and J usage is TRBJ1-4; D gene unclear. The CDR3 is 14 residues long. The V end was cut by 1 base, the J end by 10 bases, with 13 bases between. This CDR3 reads CASSLETPSGKLFF. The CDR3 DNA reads TGTGCCAGCAGTTTAGAAACTCCCTCAGGAAAACTGTTTTTT.

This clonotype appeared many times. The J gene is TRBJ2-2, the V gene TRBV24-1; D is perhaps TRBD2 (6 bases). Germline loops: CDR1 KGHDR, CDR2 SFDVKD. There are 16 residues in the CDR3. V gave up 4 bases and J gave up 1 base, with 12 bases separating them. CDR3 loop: CATSDTLAENTGELFF. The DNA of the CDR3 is TGTGCCACCAGTGACACCTTAGCGGAGAACACCGGGGAGCTGTTTTTT.

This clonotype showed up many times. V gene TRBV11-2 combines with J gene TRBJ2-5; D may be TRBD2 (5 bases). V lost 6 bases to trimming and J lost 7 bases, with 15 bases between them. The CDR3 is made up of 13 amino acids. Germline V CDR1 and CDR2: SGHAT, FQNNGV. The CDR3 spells CASSKTGAGTQYF. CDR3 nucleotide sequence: TGTGCCAGCAGTAAAACCGGTGCGGGGACCCAGTACTTC.

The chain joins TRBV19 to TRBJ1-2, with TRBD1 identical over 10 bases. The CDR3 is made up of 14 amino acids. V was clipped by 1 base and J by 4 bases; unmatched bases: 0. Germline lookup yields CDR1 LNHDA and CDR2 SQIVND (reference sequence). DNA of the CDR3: TGTGCCAGTAGTATAGGACAGGGGGCCTATGGCTACACCTTC. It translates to CASSIGQGAYGYTF. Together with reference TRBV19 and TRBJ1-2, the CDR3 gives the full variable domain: DGGITQSPKYLFRKEGQNVTLSCEQNLNHDAMYWYRQDPGQGLRLIYYSQIVNDFQKGDIAEGYSVSREKKESFPLTVTSAQKNPTAFYLCASSIGQGAYGYTFGSGTRLTVV.

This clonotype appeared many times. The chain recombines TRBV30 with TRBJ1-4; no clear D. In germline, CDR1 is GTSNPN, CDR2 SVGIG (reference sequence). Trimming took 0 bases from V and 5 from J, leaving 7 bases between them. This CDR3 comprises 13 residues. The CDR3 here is CAWSVGRNEKLFF. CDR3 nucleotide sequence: TGTGCCTGGAGTGTTGGGCGGAATGAAAAACTGTTTTTT.